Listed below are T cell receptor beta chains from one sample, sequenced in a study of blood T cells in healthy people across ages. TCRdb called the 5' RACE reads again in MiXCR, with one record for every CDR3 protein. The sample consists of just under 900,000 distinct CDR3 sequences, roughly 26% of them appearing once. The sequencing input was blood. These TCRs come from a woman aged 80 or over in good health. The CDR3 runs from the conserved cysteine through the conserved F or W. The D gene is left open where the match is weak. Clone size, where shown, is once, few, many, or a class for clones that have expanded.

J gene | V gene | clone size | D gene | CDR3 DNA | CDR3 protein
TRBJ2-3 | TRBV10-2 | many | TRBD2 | TGCGCCAGCAGTGAGTATGCTAGCGGGGGAACCACAGATACGCAGTATTTT | CASSEYASGGTTDTQYF
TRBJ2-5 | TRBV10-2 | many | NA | TGCGCCAGCATCGTAGGGGAGACCCAGTACTTC | CASIVGETQYF
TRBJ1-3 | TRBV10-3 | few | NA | TGTGCCATCAGTGAGGTCTCTGGAAACACCATATATTTT | CAISEVSGNTIYF
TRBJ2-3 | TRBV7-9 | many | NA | TGTGCCAGCAGCTTAGGAAGCAGCCTAAGCACAGATACGCAGTATTTT | CASSLGSSLSTDTQYF
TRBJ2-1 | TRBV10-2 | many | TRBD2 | TGCGCCAGCAGCTGGGGGGCTAGCGGGGACTACAATGAGCAGTTCTTC | CASSWGASGDYNEQFF
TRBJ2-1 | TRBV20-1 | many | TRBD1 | TGCAGTGCTAGGGACAGGGGGAACTCCTACAATGAGCAGTTCTTC | CSARDRGNSYNEQFF
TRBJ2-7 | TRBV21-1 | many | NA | TGTGCCAGCAGCAAAGGACGGGGATTTACCTACGAGCAGTACTTC | CASSKGRGFTYEQYF
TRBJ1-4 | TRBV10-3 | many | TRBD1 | TGTGCCATCAGGGGGACAGGCCCTGATGAAAAACTGTTTTTT | CAIRGTGPDEKLFF
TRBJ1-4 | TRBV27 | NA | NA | TGTGCCAGCACCACACTCAGGCGCGAAAAACTGTTTTTT | CASTTLRREKLFF
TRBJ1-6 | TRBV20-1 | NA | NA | TGCAGTGCTATCCACAGGGATGGTGGAGTTTCACCCCTCCACTTT | CSAIHRDGGVSPLHF
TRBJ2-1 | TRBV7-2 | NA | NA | TGTGCCAGCAGCCTCAGGGTGTTCGATTACAATGGGCAGTTCTTC | CASSLRVFDYNGQFF
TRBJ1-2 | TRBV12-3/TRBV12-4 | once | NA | TGTGCCAGCAGTTTAAGGGAGAACGGCTACACCTTC | CASSLRENGYTF
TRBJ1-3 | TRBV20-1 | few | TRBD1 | TGCAGTGCTATGGACAGGGCGTATGGAAACACCATATATTTT | CSAMDRAYGNTIYF
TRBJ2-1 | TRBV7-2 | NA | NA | TGTGCCAGCAGCCAGACCGATGAGCAGTTCTTC | CASSQTDEQFF
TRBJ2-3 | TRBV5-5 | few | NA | TGTGCCAGCATCCTTGGGCCCGCTAACACAGATACGCAGTATTTT | CASILGPANTDTQYF
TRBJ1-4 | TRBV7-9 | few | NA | TGTGCCAGCAGCTTAGCGGAGACAGGAGGAGAAAAACTGTTTTTT | CASSLAETGGEKLFF
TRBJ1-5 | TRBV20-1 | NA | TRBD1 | TGCAGTGCTAGAGACAGTGACAGGGGAGTTGGCAATCAGCCCCAGCATTTT | CSARDSDRGVGNQPQHF
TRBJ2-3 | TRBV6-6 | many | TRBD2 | TGTGCCAGCAGCAAAACTAGCGGTACCACAGATACGCAGTATTTT | CASSKTSGTTDTQYF
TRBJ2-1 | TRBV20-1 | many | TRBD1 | TGCAGTGCTAGGGGGTTGGGACAGGGGGCCGGTGAGCAGTTCTTC | CSARGLGQGAGEQFF
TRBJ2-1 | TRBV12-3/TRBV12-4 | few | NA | TGTGCCAGCAGCCTGGAGGCGCTAGCCAACGGAGGTGAGCAGTTCTTC | CASSLEALANGGEQFF
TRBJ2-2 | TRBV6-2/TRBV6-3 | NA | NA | TGTGCCAGCACTCTTTCCGCGAACACCGGGGAGCTGTTTTTT | CASTLSANTGELFF
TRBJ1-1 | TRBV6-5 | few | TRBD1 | TGTGCCAGCAGGGCCTATAAAACAGGGGTTGCAGCTTTCTTT | CASRAYKTGVAAFF
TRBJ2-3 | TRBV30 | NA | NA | TGTGCCTGGAGTAGGGGACCGAGCAAGGAGTATTTT | CAWSRGPSKEYF
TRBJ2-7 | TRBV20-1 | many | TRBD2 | TGCAGTGCTAGAGCGGGGGGCTCCTACGAGCAGTACTTC | CSARAGGSYEQYF
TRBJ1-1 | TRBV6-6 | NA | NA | TGTGCCAGCACCCCCGGGGAGGTCACTGAAGCTTTCTTT | CASTPGEVTEAFF
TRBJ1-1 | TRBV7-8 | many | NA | TGTGCCAGCAGCTTACCGAGGCGGTTCAACACTGAAGCTTTCTTT | CASSLPRRFNTEAFF
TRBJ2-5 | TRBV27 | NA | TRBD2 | TGTGCCAAAAGAGGGCAACTAGCGGGGGTTAAAGAGACCCAGTACTTC | CAKRGQLAGVKETQYF
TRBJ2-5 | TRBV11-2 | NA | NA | TGTGCCAGCAGCCCAAAAAGTGGGCGTTCGGATCAAGAGACCCAGTACTTC | CASSPKSGRSDQETQYF
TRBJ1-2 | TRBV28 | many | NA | TGTGCCAGCAGCCTGAAACGGGGCGGCTACACCTTC | CASSLKRGGYTF
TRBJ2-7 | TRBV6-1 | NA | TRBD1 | TGTGCCACCGAGCGCCAAGGTCGGGACAGCTTCTACGAGCAGTACTTC | CATERQGRDSFYEQYF
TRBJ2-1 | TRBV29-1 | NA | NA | TGCAGCGCCGTCAGGGGCGCATCCTACAATGAGCAGTTCTTC | CSAVRGASYNEQFF
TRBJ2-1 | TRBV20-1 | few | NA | TGCAGTGCCCCAGTCGGGGCGTCCTACAATGAGCAGTTCTTC | CSAPVGASYNEQFF
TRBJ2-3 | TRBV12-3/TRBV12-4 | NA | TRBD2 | TGTGCCAGCAGTTTTTTGGGAGGGGCGAGCACAGATACGCAGTATTTT | CASSFLGGASTDTQYF
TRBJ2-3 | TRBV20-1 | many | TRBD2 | TGCAGTGCTGGTAGACTAGCGGGGGGACGGACAGATACGCAGTATTTT | CSAGRLAGGRTDTQYF
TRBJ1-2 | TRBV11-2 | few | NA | TGTGCCAGCAGCGTCGATCCCTATGGCTACACCTTC | CASSVDPYGYTF
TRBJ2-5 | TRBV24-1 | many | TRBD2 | TGTGCCACCAGTGCGGGACTAGCGGGGCAAGAGACCCAGTACTTC | CATSAGLAGQETQYF
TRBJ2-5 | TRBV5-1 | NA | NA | TGCGCCAGCGGCCACCTCGGGGAAGAGACCCAGTACTTC | CASGHLGEETQYF
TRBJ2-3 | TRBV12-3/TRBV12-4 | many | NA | TGTGCCAGCAGTTTAAACTACCTCGGAGATACGCAGTATTTT | CASSLNYLGDTQYF
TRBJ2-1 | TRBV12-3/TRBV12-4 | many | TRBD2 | TGTGCCAGCAATCCTAGCGGGGGGGCCTTTGAGCAGTTCTTC | CASNPSGGAFEQFF
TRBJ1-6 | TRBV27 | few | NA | TGTGCCAGCAGTGGGGTTCGGGGAGGCTCCTATAATTCACCCCTCCACTTT | CASSGVRGGSYNSPLHF
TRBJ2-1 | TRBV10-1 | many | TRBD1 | TGCGCCAGCGGGGTCTTAGCCGGGACAGGGACACACAATGAGCAGTTCTTC | CASGVLAGTGTHNEQFF
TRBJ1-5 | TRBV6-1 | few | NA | TGTGCCAGCAGTGAAGCCAGCCAGGGCCGGGATCAGCCCCAGCATTTT | CASSEASQGRDQPQHF
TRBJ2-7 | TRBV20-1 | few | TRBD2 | TGCAGTGCTAGAACTAGCGGGGGGTTCTACGAGCAGTACTTC | CSARTSGGFYEQYF
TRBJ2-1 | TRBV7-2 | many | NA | TGTGCCAGCAGCTTTAGCGGATTCACTCTTTACAATGAGCAGTTCTTC | CASSFSGFTLYNEQFF
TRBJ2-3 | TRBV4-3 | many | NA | TGCGCCAGCAGCCTCCGCCGAGGGTTATCGGCAGATACGCAGTATTTT | CASSLRRGLSADTQYF